This is a list of T cell receptor beta chains from one sample in a study of radiotherapy plus CTLA-4 blockade in lung cancer. Generated by immunoSEQ multiplex PCR, the TCRdb table keeps only in-frame clones and is missing some. The repertoire includes 77,000 or so clones, 70% to 80% of them detected once, and 9.9% sits in the top ten. The specimen was peripheral blood, collected from a patient treated with radiotherapy plus ipilimumab. All receptors come from a human donor with non-small cell lung cancer whose response to radiotherapy plus ipilimumab could not be evaluated. Both conserved end residues are part of each CDR3.

V gene,J gene,CDR3 protein
TRBV2,TRBJ1-1,CASSGGVGGGAATEAFF
TRBV5-1,TRBJ2-4,CASSFSTGGRENIQYF
TRBV7-3,TRBJ2-3,CASSLNPSDTQYF
TRBV7-9,TRBJ2-7,CASSLDPGRGPYEQYF
TRBV19,TRBJ1-6,CASSIIPGQNVVSALHF
TRBV6-6,TRBJ1-2,CASSYLIGQFGYTF
TRBV7-8,TRBJ1-5,CASSLDIQAWGNQPQHF
TRBV15,TRBJ2-7,CATRGARSREQYF
TRBV5-1,TRBJ2-7,CASSVSSGVSYEQYF
TRBV2,TRBJ1-1,CASREQGGGEAFF
TRBV2,TRBJ2-5,CASRGQIQETQYF
TRBV19,TRBJ2-2,CASSGSRVWLTGELFF
TRBV5-1,TRBJ1-1,CASSWGVKPGNTEAFF
TRBV7-3,TRBJ2-3,CASSLTTGMTDTQYF
TRBV27,TRBJ2-2,CASSPWTGLAGNTGELFF
TRBV18,TRBJ2-7,CASSPEGAAPGEQYF
TRBV9,TRBJ2-1,CASSTRLASSYNEQFF
TRBV4-1,TRBJ1-6,CASSQAGLRIYNSPLHF
TRBV7-2,TRBJ2-7,CASSPGQGLSYEQYF
TRBV2,TRBJ2-2,CASIPKGAANTGELFF
TRBV18,TRBJ1-4,CASSPPYSILATNEKLFF
TRBV7-9,TRBJ1-2,CASSLRTGEMAGYTF
TRBV2,TRBJ1-1,CASRPIQGGTEAFF
TRBV11-2,TRBJ2-1,CASSLIRGRSYNEQFF